The source of this T cell receptor (beta chain) is a study of blood T cell repertoires in COVID-19. Whole-study context: The study counted Cohort 3 donors as recovered given two negative PCRs, clearance, or symptom resolution. The cDNA or gDNA used as material had been derived from T cells, B-cell-depleted T cells, or PBMCs.

Produced via immunoSEQ multiplex PCR; TCRdb's table is partial and in-frame only. Among about 170,000 clones listed, around three quarters were seen once. The V gene end was trimmed by 3 bases and the J gene end by 6 bases; junction bases not matched to a gene: 3. CDR1 and CDR2 from the germline V gene are SGHAT and FQNNGV. The CDR3 runs 13 residues. Residents of about 25 US areas, aged about 18 to 100 years, made up the participants. This chain uses TRBV11-2 with TRBJ2-7, with TRBD2 matching over 9 bases. This clonotype originated in a woman aged 70 to 79 in a cohort exposed to, infected with or recovered from COVID-19 (not recorded which). Sequenced: PBMCs or T cells enriched from blood (not recorded which). The CDR3 reads CASSFQTSGEQYF. The CDR3 DNA reads TGTGCCAGCAGCTTTCAGACTAGCGGCGAGCAGTACTTC.